These 24 T cell receptor beta chains came from one sample sequenced in a study of CD8 T cells in Susac syndrome. RNA amounts of about 0.5 to 1 ug underwent reverse transcription with random hexamers. TCRdb processed the immunoSEQ multiplex PCR reads anew with MiXCR; each CDR3 protein has one entry. The sample shows approximately 140,000 distinct CDR3 sequences, 90% to 95% of them seen only once. The sample taken for sequencing was CD4+ T cells from PBMCs. The receptors derive from a human donor with multiple sclerosis.

CDR3 bases: TGCAGCTCCCGTCAGGAGGACCGGGCCGGGGAGCTGTTTTTT. Its translation is CSSRQEDRAGELFF. This chain links TRBV29-1 with TRBJ2-2; maybe TRBD2 (5 bases). Germline-derived CDR1 and CDR2 are SQVTM and ANQGSEA. The V and J ends lost 8 bases and 6 bases respectively, with 19 bases between them. The length of the CDR3 is 14 residues.

The V and J genes are TRBV10-2 and TRBJ2-3; 8 bases agree with TRBD1. In germline, CDR1 is WSHSY, CDR2 SAAADI. The CDR3 has 13 residues. V shed 6 bases and J 1 base; nucleotides not matched to a gene: 0. In DNA form, the CDR3 reads TGCGCCAGCAGGACAGGGGGCACAGATACGCAGTATTTT. Its protein product is CASRTGGTDTQYF.

The rearrangement joins TRBV20-1 to TRBJ2-7, with TRBD1 identical over 7 bases. This CDR3 is built from 14 residues. The germline V gene has CDR1 DFQATT and CDR2 SNEGSKA (reference sequence). V shed 4 bases, J shed 2 bases, and the junction held 8 bases outside the gene matches. CDR3 nucleotide sequence: TGCAGTGCTAACCGAGGGGACAGCGCCTACGAGCAGTACTTC. Translating it yields CSANRGDSAYEQYF.

The rearrangement uses TRBV3-1 and TRBJ1-2; D not resolved. Looked up from germline, CDR1 is LGHDT and CDR2 is YNNKEL (reference sequence). The CDR3 spans 16 residues. V was trimmed by 0 bases and J by 7 bases, leaving 18 bases between them. In DNA, the CDR3 is TGTGCCAGCAGCCAAGAGGTACATAAAGTCGACACTGGCTACACCTTC. Its translation is CASSQEVHKVDTGYTF.

The rearrangement joins TRBV29-1 to TRBJ2-7; 9 bases align to TRBD2. Trimming cost V 3 bases and J 3 bases; bases outside gene matches: 18. The CDR3 is 18 residues long. The V gene's germline CDR1 is SQVTM and CDR2 ANQGSEA. This CDR3 is CSVEGPSSGRGTRYEQYF. The CDR3, as DNA: TGCAGCGTTGAGGGTCCCAGTAGCGGGAGAGGGACTCGCTACGAGCAGTACTTC.

The J gene is TRBJ1-2, the V gene TRBV28, with D hard to call. Trimming shortened V by 3 bases and J by 4 bases, and 12 bases separated the two germline ends. Germline V gene data show CDR1 as MDHEN and CDR2 as SYDVKM. The CDR3 is 14 amino acids. The DNA of the CDR3 is TGTGCCAGCAGTTTTTTGCCCGCGCTCTATGGCTACACCTTC. As protein: CASSFLPALYGYTF.

The V and J genes are TRBV12-3 or TRBV12-4 and TRBJ2-7, with D unclear. With 7 bases removed from V and 1 base from J, the gap between germline ends came to 20 bases. This CDR3 comprises 16 residues. CDR3 amino acids: CASTTRPLGDSYEQYF. In nucleotides, the CDR3 is TGTGCCAGCACCACTCGGCCCCTAGGAGATTCCTACGAGCAGTACTTC.

V usage is TRBV29-1 and J usage is TRBJ1-5; no clear D. V gave up 4 bases and J gave up 3 bases, with 13 bases separating them. Germline V gene data show CDR1 as SQVTM and CDR2 as ANQGSEA. The CDR3 totals 14 residues. The CDR3 region is CSVAGAGINQPQHF. In DNA, the CDR3 is TGCAGCGTTGCGGGCGCCGGGATCAATCAGCCCCAGCATTTT.

The chain recombines TRBV27 with TRBJ2-5, with 7 bases aligning to TRBD1. Trimming cost V 5 bases and J 2 bases; bases outside gene matches: 8. The CDR3 is made up of 15 amino acids. Germline values: CDR1 MNHEY, CDR2 SMNVEV (reference sequence). The CDR3 nucleotides read TGTGCCAGCAGTCCCCGGGCAGGGGGTCAAGAGACCCAGTACTTC. As protein: CASSPRAGGQETQYF.

This chain joins TRBV3-1 and TRBJ1-1; D uncertain. CDR3 length: 12 amino acids. The germline V gene encodes CDR1 LGHDT and CDR2 YNNKEL (reference sequence). The V and J ends lost 0 bases and 10 bases respectively, with 9 bases between them. The CDR3 DNA reads as TGTGCCAGCAGCCAAGATGCCCGGAGAGCTTTCTTT. Its protein is CASSQDARRAFF.

The chain recombines TRBV28 with TRBJ2-1; D tentatively reads TRBD1 or TRBD2 (5 bases each). Trimming removed 4 bases at V and 10 bases at J, with 11 bases between. Looked up from germline, CDR1 is MDHEN and CDR2 is SYDVKM. This CDR3 has 12 amino acids. CDR3 coding DNA: TGTGCCAGCAGTTCCTGGGACGGCGAGCAGTTCTTC. It codes for CASSSWDGEQFF. Drawing the rest from reference TRBV28 and TRBJ2-1, the complete variable domain is DVKVTQSSRYLVKRTGEKVFLECVQDMDHENMFWYRQDPGLGLRLIYFSYDVKMKEKGDIPEGYSVSREKKERFSLILESASTNQTSMYLCASSSWDGEQFFGPGTRLTVL.

The chain is built from TRBV7-9 and TRBJ2-3; D is unclear. Between the trimmed V and J ends, which lost 7 bases and 6 bases, there was a span of 11 bases. CDR3 length: 12 residues. The germline gives CDR1 SEHNR, CDR2 FQNEAQ (reference sequence). CDR3 protein: CASTPQYDTQYF. Written as DNA, the CDR3 is TGTGCCAGCACACCACAATACGATACGCAGTATTTT. The full variable domain, completed using reference TRBV7-9 and TRBJ2-3, is DTGVSQNPRHKITKRGQNVTFRCDPISEHNRLYWYRQTLGQGPEFLTYFQNEAQLEKSRLLSDRFSAERPKGSFSTLEIQRTEQGDSAMYLCASTPQYDTQYFGPGTRLTVL.

This chain connects TRBV28 to TRBJ2-3, with D possibly TRBD1 on 5 matching bases. Germline V gene lookup returns CDR1 MDHEN and CDR2 SYDVKM. Between the trimmed V and J ends, which lost 6 bases and 0 bases, there was a span of 16 bases. The CDR3 is 16 amino acids. The CDR3 DNA sequence: TGTGCCAGCAGGTTGTGGGGCCTAGGGAGCACAGATACGCAGTATTTT. Amino acid sequence: CASRLWGLGSTDTQYF.

This rearrangement joins TRBV5-1 to TRBJ2-3; D may be TRBD2 (6 bases). Looked up from germline, CDR1 is SGHRS and CDR2 is YFSETQ. CDR3 length: 14 amino acids. The V gene lost 5 bases and the J gene lost 0 bases, with 10 bases spanning the gap. The CDR3 protein is CASRAEGSTDTQYF. The CDR3 coding sequence is TGCGCCAGCAGGGCGGAGGGTAGCACAGATACGCAGTATTTT.

The CDR3 region is CASSLGGSTQYF. CDR3 sequence (DNA): TGTGCCAGCAGTTTGGGAGGTTCCACGCAGTATTTT. This rearrangement joins TRBV2 to TRBJ2-3; maybe TRBD2 (6 bases). The CDR3 consists of 12 residues. The germline gives CDR1 SNHLY, CDR2 FYNNEI. Trimming left V 5 bases short and J 9 bases short, with 12 bases between.

This chain links TRBV29-1 with TRBJ2-7; tentative D call: TRBD1 (6 bases). Trimming shortened V by 7 bases and J by 5 bases, and 12 bases separated the two germline ends. Germline CDR1 SQVTM, CDR2 ANQGSEA. The CDR3 contains 11 residues. The CDR3 is CSGGTGNEQYF. In DNA form, the CDR3 reads TGCAGCGGTGGAACAGGGAACGAGCAGTACTTC.

The chain employs TRBV5-6 and TRBJ1-1; D not resolved. The CDR3 length is 14 residues. V was pared by 1 base and J by 3 bases, with 10 bases between. The germline V gene has CDR1 SGHDT and CDR2 YYEEEE. CDR3 bases: TGTGCCAGCAGCTTGAACTTACCCCACACTGAAGCTTTCTTT. As protein: CASSLNLPHTEAFF.

The chain combines TRBV28 with TRBJ2-7; 9 bases are a match to TRBD1. V was clipped by 4 bases and J by 7 bases; unmatched bases: 14. The length of the CDR3 is 16 residues. CDR1 is MDHEN, CDR2 SYDVKM, per germline. DNA of the CDR3: TGTGCCAGCAGTTCCCCCCCCGGGACAGGGAGCATGGAGCAGTACTTC. Translating gives CASSSPPGTGSMEQYF.

The CDR3 DNA follows: TGTGCCAGCGCATTGAACACTGAAGCTTTCTTT. Protein product: CASALNTEAFF. The gene calls are TRBV7-3 and TRBJ1-1; D is unclear. Germline CDR1 SGHTA, CDR2 FQGTGA. Trimming pared 8 bases from V and 0 bases from J, leaving 4 bases between. The CDR3 sequence is 11 residues long. Full variable domain (missing parts from reference TRBV7-3 and TRBJ1-1): GAGVSQTPSNKVTEKGKYVELRCDPISGHTALYWYRQSLGQGPEFLIYFQGTGAADDSGLPNDRFFAVRPEGSVSTLKIQRTERGDSAVYLCASALNTEAFFGQGTRLTVV.

This chain uses TRBV20-1 with TRBJ2-3; D unresolved. CDR1 is DFQATT and CDR2 is SNEGSKA in the germline V gene (reference sequence). This CDR3 is 13 amino acids long. V lost 2 bases and J 0 bases, leaving 6 bases between the germline ends. CDR3 loop: CSARKDSTDTQYF. The CDR3 DNA sequence: TGCAGTGCTAGAAAAGACAGCACAGATACGCAGTATTTT.

The rearrangement uses TRBV9 and TRBJ2-5, with D maybe TRBD1 (5 bases). The CDR3 spans 15 residues. Germline lookup yields CDR1 SGDLS and CDR2 YYNGEE. V lost 0 bases and J 4 bases, leaving 13 bases between the germline ends. CDR3 region: CASSVADRPPETQYF. The CDR3 DNA is TGTGCCAGCAGCGTAGCTGACAGACCCCCAGAGACCCAGTACTTC.

This clonotype was recorded once. This chain joins TRBV6-2 or TRBV6-3 and TRBJ1-5; the D gene is possibly TRBD1 (5 bases). CDR3 length: 14 residues. From germline, CDR1 is MNHEY and CDR2 SVGEGT. V shed 4 bases and J shed 1 base, with 8 bases lying between them. Here the CDR3 DNA reads TGTGCCAGCAGTTTCGGGGCCAGCAATCAGCCCCAGCATTTT. Residues: CASSFGASNQPQHF.

This clonotype was seen a single time. This chain connects TRBV7-3 to TRBJ2-1; 9 bases agree with TRBD2. V was clipped by 1 base and J by 0 bases; unmatched bases: 4. The CDR3 sequence is 17 residues long. The V gene's germline CDR1 is SGHTA and CDR2 FQGTGA. The CDR3 is CASSLIASGISYNEQFF. The CDR3 coding sequence is TGTGCCAGCAGCTTAATTGCTAGCGGGATCTCCTACAATGAGCAGTTCTTC. Based on the CDR3 plus reference TRBV7-3 and TRBJ2-1, the full variable domain is GAGVSQTPSNKVTEKGKYVELRCDPISGHTALYWYRQSLGQGPEFLIYFQGTGAADDSGLPNDRFFAVRPEGSVSTLKIQRTERGDSAVYLCASSLIASGISYNEQFFGPGTRLTVL.

The rearrangement uses TRBV7-2 and TRBJ2-7; the D call may be TRBD1 or TRBD2 (5 bases each). Deletions cut 6 bases from V and 6 bases from J, with 15 bases between. Germline loops: CDR1 SGHTA, CDR2 FQGNSA. This CDR3 contains 13 residues. CDR3 nucleotide sequence: TGTGCCAGCAGTCCACCGGGACCCGTCGAGCAGTACTTC. This encodes CASSPPGPVEQYF.